The clone carrying this T cell receptor (beta chain) appeared a single time. The antigen is unknown. The CDR3 extends over 16 amino acids. Germline lookup yields CDR1 SGHRS and CDR2 YFSETQ. V shed 0 bases and J 7 bases; nucleotides not matched to a gene: 6. This sample is drawn from a study of T cell responses to AZD1222 COVID-19 vaccine. Study-level points and caveats: Reportedly, close to half of spike-specific TCRs are directed against unmutated variant regions. It should be noted that donors were predominantly white British and more often female, and clonal diversity was possibly underestimated.

Only in-frame clones appear in the TCRdb table, and some are missing; sequencing was by immunoSEQ multiplex PCR. This sample has roughly 100,000 clones, with approximately 84% found just once. Sequencing was performed on peripheral blood, taken 28 days after the second AZD1222 dose. This chain connects TRBV5-1 to TRBJ2-1, with TRBD2 matching 11 bases. The TCR originated in an adult who received the AZD1222 COVID-19 vaccine. The DNA for the CDR3 is TGCGCCAGCAGCTTGGCCCCTAGCGGGGGGTGGAATGAGCAGTTCTTC. Its translation: CASSLAPSGGWNEQFF.